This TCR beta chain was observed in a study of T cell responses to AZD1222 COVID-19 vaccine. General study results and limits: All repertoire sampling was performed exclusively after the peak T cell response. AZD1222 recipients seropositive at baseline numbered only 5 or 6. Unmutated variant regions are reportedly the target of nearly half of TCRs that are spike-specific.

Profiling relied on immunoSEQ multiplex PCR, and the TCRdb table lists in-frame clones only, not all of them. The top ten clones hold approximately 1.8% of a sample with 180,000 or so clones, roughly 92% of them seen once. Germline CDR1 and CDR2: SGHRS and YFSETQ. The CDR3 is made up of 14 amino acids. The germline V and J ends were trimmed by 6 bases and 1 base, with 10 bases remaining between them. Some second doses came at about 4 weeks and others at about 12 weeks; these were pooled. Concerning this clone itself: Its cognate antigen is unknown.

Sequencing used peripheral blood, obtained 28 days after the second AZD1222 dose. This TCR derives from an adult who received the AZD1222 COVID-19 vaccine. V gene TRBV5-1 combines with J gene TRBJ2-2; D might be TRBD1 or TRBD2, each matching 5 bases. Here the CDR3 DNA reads TGCGCCAGCAAGGGGAGCCTGAACACCGGGGAGCTGTTTTTT. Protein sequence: CASKGSLNTGELFF.